This record concerns one T cell receptor (beta chain) sequence. What it binds is not known. The CDR3 loop spans 11 amino acids. CDR1 and CDR2 (germline): SQVTM, ANQGSEA. The V end was cut by 3 bases, the J end by 12 bases, with 12 bases between. Sequencing was performed with immunoSEQ multiplex PCR; in TCRdb, only in-frame clones are kept and a portion is missing. The data contain about 26,000 clones, 82% of them singletons. This sample stems from a study of graft-versus-host responses after intestinal transplantation. The overall study: Each recipient received anti-thymocyte globulin induction, then tacrolimus and steroids for roughly 3 years. Points from the study as a whole: Researchers found peak circulating GvH clone levels linked to early post-transplant HvG declines. Within allografts, high graft-versus-host to host-versus-graft clonal ratios were seen among patients with graft-donor T cell macrochimerism.

The receptor comes from a human donor who received an intestinal transplant. Specimen: unstimulated CD4+ T cells sorted from spleen or lymph node cells, collected before intestinal transplant. The J gene is TRBJ2-1, the V gene TRBV29-1, with unresolved D. The chain's CDR3 is CSVEYGRGQFF. The CDR3 DNA sequence: TGCAGCGTTGAGTACGGGCGAGGGCAGTTCTTC.